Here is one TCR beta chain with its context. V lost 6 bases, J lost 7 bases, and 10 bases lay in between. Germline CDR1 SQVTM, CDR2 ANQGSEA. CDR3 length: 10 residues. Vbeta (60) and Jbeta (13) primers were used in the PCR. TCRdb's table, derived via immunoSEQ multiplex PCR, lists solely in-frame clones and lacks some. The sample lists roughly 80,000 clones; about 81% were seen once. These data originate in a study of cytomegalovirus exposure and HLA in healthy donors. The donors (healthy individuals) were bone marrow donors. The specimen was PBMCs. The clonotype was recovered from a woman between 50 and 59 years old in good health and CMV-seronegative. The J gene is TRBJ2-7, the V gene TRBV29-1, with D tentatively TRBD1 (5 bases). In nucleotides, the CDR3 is TGCAGCGTACTCAACAGGGAGCAGTACTTC. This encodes CSVLNREQYF.